These 29 T cell receptor beta chains were all obtained from the same sample, sequenced in a study of blood T cells in healthy people across ages. The use of a sample-barcoded 5' primer and a J-beta primer mix characterized a second PCR of roughly 7 to 11 cycles. Each CDR3 protein gets one entry after TCRdb re-called the 5' RACE reads with MiXCR. Altogether over 1,300,000 distinct CDR3 sequences are present, almost 60% being singletons, with the ten largest covering about 6.3%. Sample: blood. The receptor set was obtained from a man aged 18 to 35 in good health.

The chain employs TRBV7-9 and TRBJ2-7; tentatively, D is TRBD1 or TRBD2 (5 bases each). Trimming removed 1 base from V and 10 bases from J, with 11 bases in between. Germline V gene data show CDR1 as SEHNR and CDR2 as FQNEAQ (reference sequence). CDR3 size: 12 residues. CDR3 sequence reads: CASSLGMGDQYF. DNA for the CDR3: TGTGCCAGCAGCTTAGGTATGGGGGACCAGTACTTC.

The gene calls are TRBV9 and TRBJ2-1, with TRBD1 matching 8 bases. Trimming cost V 4 bases and J 5 bases; bases outside gene matches: 11. The CDR3 is 16 amino acids. CDR1 SGDLS and CDR2 YYNGEE come from the germline V gene. The CDR3 loop reads CASSSNPGQVNNEQFF. CDR3 DNA sequence: TGTGCCAGCAGCTCTAACCCGGGACAGGTTAACAATGAGCAGTTCTTC.

This clonotype has a handful of counts. The chain is built from TRBV7-2 and TRBJ2-1, with TRBD2 identical over 9 bases. The CDR3 consists of 13 residues. Germline CDR1 reads SGHTA; CDR2 reads FQGNSA. V was clipped by 0 bases and J by 10 bases; unmatched bases: 1. This CDR3 reads CASSLATSGEQFF. For the CDR3, the DNA is TGTGCCAGCAGCTTAGCTACTAGCGGGGAGCAGTTCTTC. Supplemented by reference TRBV7-2 and TRBJ2-1, the full variable domain reads GAGVSQSPSNKVTEKGKDVELRCDPISGHTALYWYRQSLGQGLEFLIYFQGNSAPDKSGLPSDRFSAERTGGSVSTLTIQRTQQEDSAVYLCASSLATSGEQFFGPGTRLTVL.

The rearrangement joins TRBV12-3 or TRBV12-4 to TRBJ1-5; D might be TRBD1 (5 bases). CDR3 length: 13 residues. Trimming shortened V by 5 bases and J by 11 bases, and 16 bases separated the two germline ends. The CDR3 loop is CASSPSPGFSQHF. CDR3 coding DNA: TGTGCCAGCAGTCCTAGTCCAGGGTTTTCCCAGCATTTT.

V is TRBV7-8 and J is TRBJ1-6, with D possibly being TRBD1 (6 bases). V gave up 5 bases and J gave up 0 bases, with 17 bases separating them. The CDR3 runs 18 residues. CDR1 is SGHVS, CDR2 FQNEAQ, per germline. The CDR3 loop is CASSTRTDSSSYNSPLHF. As DNA, the CDR3 is TGTGCCAGCAGCACCCGGACAGACTCGAGCTCCTATAATTCACCCCTCCACTTT.

The chain employs TRBV29-1 and TRBJ2-7; TRBD1 matches 9 bases. This CDR3 contains 13 residues. Germline CDR1 is SQVTM and CDR2 is ANQGSEA. Trimming took 6 bases from V and 2 from J; bases not matched to a gene: 5. The CDR3 nucleotides are TGCAGCGTCCGACAGGGGGGGACCTACGAGCAGTACTTC. It is translated as CSVRQGGTYEQYF.

The chain's CDR3 is CASSGRGSYQPQHF. The CDR3 DNA sequence: TGTGCCAGCAGTGGGCGGGGATCTTATCAGCCCCAGCATTTT. V is TRBV27 and J is TRBJ1-5, with unresolved D. The ends were cut back, 5 bases at V and 5 bases at J, with 13 bases in the middle. The V gene's germline CDR1 is MNHEY and CDR2 SMNVEV (reference sequence). The CDR3 is 14 amino acids.

The chain has TRBV20-1 and TRBJ2-7; D gene ambiguous. The germline gives CDR1 DFQATT, CDR2 SNEGSKA (reference sequence). The CDR3 spans 15 residues. Trimming removed 3 bases from V and 1 base from J, with 16 bases in between. In DNA, the CDR3 is TGCAGTGCTAGCAAGCTAGAGCATTCTTCCTACGAGCAGTACTTC. It translates to CSASKLEHSSYEQYF.

About this clonotype: One end of the junction does not line up with germline, which may come from a read error. The rearrangement links TRBV13 to TRBJ1-6; 9 bases fit TRBD1. Germline assignment: CDR1 PRHDT and CDR2 FYEKMQ (reference sequence). The CDR3 sequence is 17 residues long. The CDR3 region is CASRFRTGGLDNSPLHF. DNA of the CDR3: TGTGCCAGCCGCTTCAGAACAGGGGGCCTGGATAATTCACCCCTCCACTTT. Full variable domain (remainder filled in from reference TRBV13 and TRBJ1-6): AAGVIQSPRHLIKEKRETATLKCYPIPRHDTVYWYQQGPGQDPQFLISFYEKMQSDKGSIPDRFSAQQFSDYHSELNMSSLELGDSALYFCASRFRTGGLDNSPLHFGNGTRLTVT.

This clonotype was found a few times. The chain employs TRBV20-1 and TRBJ2-7; D is uncertain. The ends were cut back, 2 bases at V and 2 bases at J, with 16 bases in the middle. Germline assignment: CDR1 DFQATT and CDR2 SNEGSKA (reference sequence). This CDR3 is 15 amino acids long. Here the CDR3 DNA reads TGCAGTGCTAGAAATCTTCTACCAGGTACCTACGAGCAGTACTTC. Translated, it gives CSARNLLPGTYEQYF.

The gene calls are TRBV20-1 and TRBJ2-1; the D is unclear. Germline V gene lookup returns CDR1 DFQATT and CDR2 SNEGSKA (reference sequence). This CDR3 comprises 15 residues. V was cut by 5 bases and J by 0 bases, with 14 bases left in between. The CDR3 is CSAVRRVRSYNEQFF. In nucleotides, the CDR3 is TGCAGTGCTGTGCGTAGGGTCCGCTCCTACAATGAGCAGTTCTTC.

The chain combines TRBV7-9 with TRBJ2-2; possibly TRBD1 for D (5 bases). The V gene's germline CDR1 is SEHNR and CDR2 FQNEAQ (reference sequence). There are 14 residues in the CDR3. V was trimmed by 1 base and J by 6 bases, leaving 9 bases between them. In DNA form, the CDR3 reads TGTGCCAGCAGCTTAGAGGGGAAGGCCGGGGAGCTGTTTTTT. Protein product: CASSLEGKAGELFF.

The genes are TRBV20-1 and TRBJ2-5; the match to TRBD2 covers 10 bases. This CDR3 comprises 16 residues. CDR1 DFQATT and CDR2 SNEGSKA come from the germline V gene (reference sequence). V was clipped by 4 bases and J by 2 bases; unmatched bases: 10. The CDR3 sequence is CSATRLAGLTQETQYF. The CDR3, as DNA: TGCAGTGCTACCCGACTAGCGGGCCTGACTCAAGAGACCCAGTACTTC.

This clonotype was seen a handful of times. The V and J genes are TRBV29-1 and TRBJ2-4, with D perhaps TRBD1 or TRBD2 (5 bases each). CDR3 size: 12 residues. Germline CDR1 and CDR2: SQVTM and ANQGSEA. V lost 8 bases to trimming and J lost 5 bases, with 13 bases between them. The CDR3 region is CSTGTSENIQYF. DNA of the CDR3: TGCAGCACCGGGACCTCTGAAAACATTCAGTACTTC. Supplemented by reference TRBV29-1 and TRBJ2-4, the full variable domain reads SAVISQKPSRDICQRGTSLTIQCQVDSQVTMMFWYRQQPGQSLTLIATANQGSEATYESGFVIDKFPISRPNLTFSTLTVSNMSPEDSSIYLCSTGTSENIQYFGAGTRLSVL.

The chain employs TRBV7-2 and TRBJ2-3, with 9 nucleotides matching TRBD2. The CDR3 consists of 16 residues. CDR1 and CDR2 (germline): SGHTA, FQGNSA. The V gene end was trimmed by 4 bases and the J gene end by 4 bases; junction bases not matched to a gene: 9. CDR3 residues: CASSSLRGRAPDTQYF. The CDR3 DNA reads as TGTGCCAGCAGCTCCCTGCGCGGGAGGGCCCCAGATACGCAGTATTTT. The entire variable domain, with the rest obtained from reference TRBV7-2 and TRBJ2-3, is as follows: GAGVSQSPSNKVTEKGKDVELRCDPISGHTALYWYRQSLGQGLEFLIYFQGNSAPDKSGLPSDRFSAERTGGSVSTLTIQRTQQEDSAVYLCASSSLRGRAPDTQYFGPGTRLTVL.

V usage is TRBV20-1 and J usage is TRBJ2-1; D tentatively reads TRBD1 or TRBD2 (5 bases each). The CDR3 loop spans 14 amino acids. The germline V gene has CDR1 DFQATT and CDR2 SNEGSKA (reference sequence). The ends were cut back, 6 bases at V and 9 bases at J, with 21 bases in the middle. CDR3 DNA: TGCAGTGCACCGGGACCAACAAGGCTCATTGAGCAGTTCTTC. It specifies CSAPGPTRLIEQFF.

This clonotype turned up a few times. The chain has TRBV29-1 and TRBJ2-1; no firm D call. This CDR3 contains 14 residues. V shed 4 bases and J shed 2 bases, with 12 bases lying between them. CDR1 is SQVTM, CDR2 ANQGSEA, per germline. In DNA, the CDR3 is TGCAGCGTTGCTGGACGGGCCACCTACAATGAGCAGTTCTTC. It translates to CSVAGRATYNEQFF.

The rearrangement links TRBV12-3 or TRBV12-4 to TRBJ2-3; 14 bases fit TRBD2. The CDR3 length is 17 residues. The V and J ends lost 4 bases and 4 bases, in that order; junction bases with no gene match: 7. CDR3 residues: CASSSGLAGVRADTQYF. CDR3 DNA: TGTGCCAGCAGTTCGGGACTAGCGGGAGTTAGGGCAGATACGCAGTATTTT.

V and J are TRBV12-3 or TRBV12-4 and TRBJ2-3, with TRBD1 identical over 7 bases. After removal of 5 bases from V and 2 bases from J, the junction contained 7 bases not matched to a gene. This CDR3 contains 15 residues. In DNA, the CDR3 is TGTGCCAGCAGTCCTAGACAGGGCTACACAGATACGCAGTATTTT. Protein product: CASSPRQGYTDTQYF.

V is TRBV7-8 and J is TRBJ2-3, with 8 nucleotides matching TRBD2. With 5 bases clipped from V and 3 bases from J, the junction kept 7 bases outside the gene matches. Germline CDR1 is SGHVS and CDR2 is FQNEAQ. CDR3 size: 15 residues. Here the CDR3 DNA reads TGTGCCAGCAGCACGGGGGGGACAAGGACAGATACGCAGTATTTT. The encoded protein is CASSTGGTRTDTQYF.

This chain joins TRBV3-1 and TRBJ2-5; possible D gene TRBD2, 6 bases. Trimming cost V 0 bases and J 4 bases, with 9 bases left between them. The CDR3 consists of 14 residues. Germline V gene sequence: CDR1 LGHDT, CDR2 YNNKEL (reference sequence). This CDR3 reads CASSQDSGVETQYF. The CDR3, as DNA: TGTGCCAGCAGCCAAGATTCGGGAGTAGAGACCCAGTACTTC.

The chain carries TRBV28 and TRBJ2-3; D ambiguous. Germline values: CDR1 MDHEN, CDR2 SYDVKM. With 6 bases removed from V and 2 bases from J, the gap between germline ends came to 12 bases. This CDR3 contains 14 residues. The DNA of the CDR3 is TGTGCCAGCAGCGCGCTGTTATACACAGATACGCAGTATTTT. It codes for CASSALLYTDTQYF.

The chain combines TRBV12-3 or TRBV12-4 with TRBJ2-2; no reliable D call. V was clipped by 4 bases and J by 8 bases, with 11 bases between them. The CDR3 runs to 13 residues. CDR3 region: CASSSLLGGELFF. In nucleotides, the CDR3 is TGTGCCAGCAGTTCTCTGCTAGGAGGGGAGCTGTTTTTT.

The CDR3 reads CASSITGGGNQPQHF. In DNA, the CDR3 is TGTGCCAGCAGTATTACAGGGGGCGGCAATCAGCCCCAGCATTTT. V usage is TRBV12-3 or TRBV12-4 and J usage is TRBJ1-5; TRBD1 matches at 9 bases. With 5 bases clipped from V and 2 bases from J, the junction kept 4 bases outside the gene matches. The CDR3 is 15 residues long.

The genes are TRBV27 and TRBJ2-1, with TRBD2 matching 10 bases. The CDR3 spans 16 residues. Per the germline V gene, CDR1 is MNHEY and CDR2 is SMNVEV (reference sequence). V trimming: 8 bases; J trimming: 5 bases; junction bases outside the gene matches: 12. CDR3 nucleotides: TGTGCCAGCCATAGCACTAGCGGGAACCTCCACAATGAGCAGTTCTTC. It codes for CASHSTSGNLHNEQFF.

The chain combines TRBV6-1 with TRBJ2-2; 13 bases are shared with TRBD2. In germline, CDR1 is MNHNS, CDR2 SASEGT. The CDR3 is 17 amino acids. V lost 5 bases and J lost 2; bases outside the gene matches: 5. This CDR3 reads CASSLGLAGLNTGELFF. DNA of the CDR3: TGTGCCAGCAGTCTGGGACTAGCGGGGCTAAACACCGGGGAGCTGTTTTTT.

This clonotype was seen only once. The chain couples TRBV6-5 to TRBJ2-7, with no clear D. This CDR3 has 15 residues. The V end was cut by 0 bases, the J end by 5 bases, with 14 bases between. Germline V gene lookup returns CDR1 MNHEY and CDR2 SVGAGI. The CDR3: CASSYSIPGCHEQYF. CDR3 sequence (DNA): TGTGCCAGCAGTTACTCTATCCCTGGGTGCCACGAGCAGTACTTC.

The chain joins TRBV20-1 to TRBJ2-1; a weak D match, TRBD2 (5 bases). The CDR3 extends over 16 amino acids. CDR1 DFQATT and CDR2 SNEGSKA come from the germline V gene (reference sequence). Trimming stripped 0 bases from V and 0 bases from J, with 12 bases between. CDR3 DNA sequence: TGCAGTGCTAGAGATGGGAGCAAGAGCTCCTACAATGAGCAGTTCTTC. It is translated as CSARDGSKSSYNEQFF.

This clonotype was detected only a few times. The CDR3 DNA is TGTGCCAGCAGTTTCCGAGGCGCAATAGACTACAATGAGCAGTTCTTC. Protein sequence: CASSFRGAIDYNEQFF. The chain links TRBV12-3 or TRBV12-4 to TRBJ2-1; no clear D. CDR3 length equals 16 residues. Between the trimmed V and J ends, which lost 3 bases and 3 bases, there was a span of 15 bases.